These T cell receptor beta chains were read from a single sample in a study of T cells after posttransplantation cyclophosphamide. Generated by immunoSEQ multiplex PCR, the TCRdb table keeps only in-frame clones and is missing some. This sample has about 18,000 clones, with 70% to 90% found just once. Sequences were obtained from memory CD4+ T cells sorted from blood. The receptors here all came from a man aged 25 to 40 in good health and a related stem cell transplant donor. Each CDR3 is given with its conserved first and last residue. The order of the fields is V gene, J gene, clone size, D gene, CDR3 protein, CDR3 DNA. D genes are given only for firm matches. Clone size is stated in some rows and not others, as once, few, many or a class when expanded.

TRBV11-2,TRBJ2-5,-,TRBD2,CASSLVGGTETQYF,TGTGCCAGCAGCTTAGTCGGGGGGACGGAGACCCAGTACTTC
TRBV10-3,TRBJ1-4,-,TRBD1,CASRDRGNEKLFF,TGTGCCTCCCGGGACAGGGGAAATGAAAAACTGTTTTTT
TRBV7-2,TRBJ1-2,-,TRBD1,CASSYTGVGGYTF,TGTGCCAGCAGTTATACAGGGGTAGGCGGCTACACCTTC
TRBV6-1,TRBJ1-2,few,TRBD1,CASSSTGGYYGYTF,TGTGCCAGCAGTTCGACAGGGGGCTACTATGGCTACACCTTC
TRBV4-3,TRBJ1-6,-,TRBD1,CASSQEGTGNSPLHF,TGCGCCAGCAGCCAAGAAGGGACAGGGAATTCACCCCTCCACTTT
TRBV19,TRBJ2-7,-,-,CASSIEVGQTYEQYF,TGTGCCAGTAGTATAGAGGTGGGGCAGACCTACGAGCAGTACTTC
TRBV6-1,TRBJ1-6,few,TRBD1,CASSDRQGNSPLHF,TGTGCCAGCAGTGATCGACAGGGAAATTCACCCCTCCACTTT
TRBV7-6,TRBJ2-1,once,-,CASSGHGQRNEQFF,TGTGCCAGCAGCGGACACGGACAGCGCAATGAGCAGTTCTTC
TRBV10-3,TRBJ2-3,-,-,CAIKGESTDTQYF,TGTGCCATCAAAGGGGAAAGCACAGATACGCAGTATTTT
TRBV10-3,TRBJ1-4,-,-,CAISRGGGLEKLFF,TGTGCCATCAGCCGCGGGGGGGGGCTTGAAAAACTGTTTTTT
TRBV10-3,TRBJ1-1,-,-,CAISQGRTEAFF,TGTGCCATCAGTCAGGGGCGGACTGAAGCTTTCTTT
TRBV7-3,TRBJ2-1,-,TRBD2,CASSSTPTSGGEQFF,TGTGCCAGCAGCTCCACGCCGACTAGCGGGGGCGAGCAGTTCTTC
TRBV18,TRBJ1-1,-,-,CASSPGGQTEAFF,TGTGCCAGCTCACCCGGGGGGCAGACTGAAGCTTTCTTT
TRBV5-6,TRBJ1-3,medium-sized,-,CASSSTGFIIYF,TGTGCCAGCAGCTCTACAGGGTTTATCATATATTTT
TRBV29-1,TRBJ2-7,few,-,CSVLGQHEQYF,TGCAGCGTTCTAGGACAGCACGAGCAGTACTTC
TRBV6-1,TRBJ1-1,-,-,CASSEAWGQGRTEAFF,TGTGCCAGCAGTGAAGCGTGGGGCCAGGGCCGGACTGAAGCTTTCTTT
TRBV5-4,TRBJ2-5,-,TRBD2,CASRGLAGGLETQYF,TGTGCCAGTAGAGGACTAGCGGGGGGTTTGGAGACCCAGTACTTC
TRBV5-1,TRBJ2-7,-,-,CASSLDRVGYEQYF,TGCGCCAGCAGCTTGGACAGGGTAGGCTACGAGCAGTACTTC
TRBV5-1,TRBJ2-1,-,TRBD1,CASTLQGPGEYSSYNEQFF,TGCGCCAGCACTTTACAGGGGCCGGGCGAATATAGCTCCTACAATGAGCAGTTCTTC
TRBV7-7,TRBJ1-4,once,-,CASSPLAGEKLFF,TGTGCCAGCAGTCCCTTGGCGGGAGAAAAACTGTTTTTT
TRBV27,TRBJ1-2,-,-,CASSPRGSGGYTF,TGTGCCAGCAGTCCCCGGGGATCCGGTGGCTACACCTTC
TRBV5-1,TRBJ2-1,-,-,CASSLAGVWVNEQFF,TGCGCCAGCAGCTTGGCAGGGGTTTGGGTCAATGAGCAGTTCTTC
TRBV2,TRBJ1-2,few,-,CASSVRNYGYTF,TGTGCCAGCAGTGTCCGGAACTATGGCTACACCTTC
TRBV29-1,TRBJ2-3,-,-,CSVGQVTDTQYF,TGCAGCGTTGGGCAGGTCACAGATACGCAGTATTTT
TRBV28,TRBJ1-2,-,TRBD1,CASSLLTGGGYTF,TGTGCCAGCAGTTTATTAACAGGGGGTGGCTACACCTTC
TRBV5-1,TRBJ2-3,-,TRBD1,CASRPGQGAATSTDTQYF,TGCGCCAGCAGACCGGGACAGGGGGCTGCGACTAGCACAGATACGCAGTATTTT
TRBV5-1,TRBJ2-5,-,TRBD1,CASSLGGRTGEETQYF,TGCGCCAGCAGCTTGGGGGGGCGTACAGGGGAAGAGACCCAGTACTTC
TRBV11-2,TRBJ1-4,-,-,CASSLGAQGSEKLFF,TGTGCCAGCAGCTTAGGGGCCCAGGGGAGCGAAAAACTGTTTTTT
TRBV5-4,TRBJ1-2,few,TRBD1,CASSFYVSGQGSGYTF,TGTGCCAGCAGCTTCTATGTGTCCGGACAGGGTAGTGGCTACACCTTC
TRBV27,TRBJ2-1,-,TRBD2,CATNFLGTSGVNEQFF,TGTGCCACCAACTTTCTTGGGACTAGCGGGGTCAATGAGCAGTTCTTC
TRBV5-1,TRBJ2-1,-,TRBD2,CASSLEESGVGSYNEQFF,TGCGCCAGCAGCTTGGAGGAAAGCGGGGTAGGATCCTACAATGAGCAGTTCTTC
TRBV6-6,TRBJ2-3,-,TRBD1,CASRTGQGATDTQYF,TGTGCCAGCAGAACAGGACAGGGGGCCACAGATACGCAGTATTTT
TRBV6-6,TRBJ2-7,-,TRBD1,CASMGQGSYEQYF,TGTGCCAGCATGGGACAGGGCTCCTACGAGCAGTACTTC
TRBV12-2,TRBJ2-5,-,-,CASRLALGGGAFETQYF,TGTGCAAGTCGCTTAGCCCTAGGCGGGGGGGCCTTCGAGACCCAGTACTTC
TRBV19,TRBJ1-1,-,TRBD1,CASTVTGGTEAFF,TGTGCCAGTACCGTGACAGGGGGCACTGAAGCTTTCTTT
TRBV9,TRBJ2-5,-,TRBD2,CASGLGRGGTQETQYF,TGTGCCAGCGGCCTCGGACGGGGAGGGACCCAAGAGACCCAGTACTTC
TRBV5-1,TRBJ1-3,-,-,CASSPNMGGSGNTIYF,TGCGCCAGCAGCCCCAATATGGGGGGCTCTGGAAACACCATATATTTT
TRBV19,TRBJ2-1,once,TRBD1,CASSRDRAYNEQFF,TGTGCCAGTAGTAGAGACAGGGCCTACAATGAGCAGTTCTTC
TRBV5-1,TRBJ1-2,-,TRBD1,CASSLSNRGDYGYTF,TGCGCCAGCAGCTTGTCAAACAGGGGAGACTATGGCTACACCTTC
TRBV7-3,TRBJ2-1,few,TRBD2,CASSLMASGGASEQFF,TGTGCCAGCAGCTTAATGGCTAGCGGGGGGGCCAGTGAGCAGTTCTTC
TRBV19,TRBJ2-2,-,TRBD2,CASSRTSGAETGELFF,TGTGCCAGTAGCCGGACTAGCGGGGCCGAGACCGGGGAGCTGTTTTTT
TRBV6-1,TRBJ1-2,few,-,CASSATGIWGYTF,TGTGCCAGCAGTGCTACAGGGATTTGGGGCTACACCTTC
TRBV7-2,TRBJ1-5,-,-,CASSPRASNQPQHF,TGTGCCAGCAGCCCGAGGGCTAGCAATCAGCCCCAGCATTTT
TRBV11-2,TRBJ1-4,-,TRBD1,CASSKGTGVEKLFF,TGTGCCAGCAGCAAAGGGACAGGGGTCGAAAAACTGTTTTTT
TRBV6-1,TRBJ1-4,-,-,CASSRNEKLFF,TGTGCCAGCAGCCGTAATGAAAAACTGTTTTTT
TRBV7-2,TRBJ1-4,-,-,CASSSTGTTNEKLFF,TGTGCCAGCAGCTCTACAGGGACAACTAATGAAAAACTGTTTTTT
TRBV5-6,TRBJ2-3,-,-,CASSFGLATDTQYF,TGTGCCAGCAGCTTTGGGCTAGCGACAGATACGCAGTATTTT
TRBV4-3,TRBJ2-3,once,-,CASSQVSSRATDTQYF,TGCGCCAGCAGCCAAGTATCTAGCAGAGCCACAGATACGCAGTATTTT
TRBV7-8,TRBJ1-6,-,TRBD1,CASSSRQGASPLHF,TGTGCCAGCAGCTCCCGGCAGGGGGCTTCACCCCTCCACTTT
TRBV11-2,TRBJ1-1,-,TRBD1,CASSTLQGWPEAFF,TGTGCCAGCAGCACCCTACAGGGGTGGCCTGAAGCTTTCTTT
TRBV7-2,TRBJ1-2,-,TRBD1,CASSSKTGAAGGYGYTF,TGTGCCAGCAGCTCCAAAACAGGGGCGGCGGGGGGCTATGGCTACACCTTC
TRBV19,TRBJ1-5,-,-,CASSIGGGGQPQHF,TGTGCCAGTAGTATAGGCGGAGGCGGTCAGCCCCAGCATTTT